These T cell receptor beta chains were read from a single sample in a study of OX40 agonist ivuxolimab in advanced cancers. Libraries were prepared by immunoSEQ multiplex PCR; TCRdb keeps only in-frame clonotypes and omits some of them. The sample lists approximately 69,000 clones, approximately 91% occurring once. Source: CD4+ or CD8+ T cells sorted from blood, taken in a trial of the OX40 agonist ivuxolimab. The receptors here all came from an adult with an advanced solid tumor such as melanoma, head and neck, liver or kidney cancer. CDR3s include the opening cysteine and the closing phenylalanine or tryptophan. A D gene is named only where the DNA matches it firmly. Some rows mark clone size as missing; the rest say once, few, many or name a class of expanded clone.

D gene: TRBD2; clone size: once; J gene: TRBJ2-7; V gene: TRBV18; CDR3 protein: CASSPSGSSYEQYF; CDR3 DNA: TGTGCCAGCTCACCAAGCGGGAGCTCCTACGAGCAGTACTTC
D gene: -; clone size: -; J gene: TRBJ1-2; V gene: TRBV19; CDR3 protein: CASRPVGSANYGYTF; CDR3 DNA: TGTGCCAGTAGACCGGTGGGCTCGGCTAACTATGGCTACACCTTC
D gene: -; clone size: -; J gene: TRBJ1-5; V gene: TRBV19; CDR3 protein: CASSSSGGMESNQPQHF; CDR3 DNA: TGTGCCAGTAGTTCTTCGGGGGGGATGGAGAGCAATCAGCCCCAGCATTTT
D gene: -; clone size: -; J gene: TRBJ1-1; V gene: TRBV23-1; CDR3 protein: CASRSLNTEAFF; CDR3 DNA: TGCGCCAGCCGATCATTGAACACTGAAGCTTTCTTT
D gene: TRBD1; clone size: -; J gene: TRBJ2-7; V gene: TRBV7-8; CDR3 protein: CASSLSPGGSYEQYF; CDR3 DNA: TGTGCCAGCAGCCTTAGCCCAGGGGGAAGTTACGAGCAGTACTTC
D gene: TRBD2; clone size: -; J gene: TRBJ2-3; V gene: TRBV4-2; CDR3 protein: CASSQGGGGDTQYF; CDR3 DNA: TGTGCCAGCAGCCAAGGGGGGGGTGGAGATACGCAGTATTTT
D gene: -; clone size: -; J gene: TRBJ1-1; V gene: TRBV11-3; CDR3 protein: CASSKGTANTEAFF; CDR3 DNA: TGTGCCAGCAGTAAAGGGACGGCGAACACTGAAGCTTTCTTT
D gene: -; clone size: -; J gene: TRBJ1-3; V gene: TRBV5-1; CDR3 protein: CASSDTRRSGNTIYF; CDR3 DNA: TGCGCCAGCAGCGACACGCGGAGATCTGGAAACACCATATATTTT
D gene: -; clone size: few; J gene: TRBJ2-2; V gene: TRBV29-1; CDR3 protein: CSVQGSLRTGELFF; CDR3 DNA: TGCAGCGTTCAAGGGAGCTTGCGGACCGGGGAGCTGTTTTTT
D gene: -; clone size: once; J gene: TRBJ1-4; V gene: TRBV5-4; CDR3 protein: CASSPGGGRTTNEKLFF; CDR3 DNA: TGTGCCAGCAGCCCCGGCGGGGGCCGGACGACAAATGAAAAACTGTTTTTT
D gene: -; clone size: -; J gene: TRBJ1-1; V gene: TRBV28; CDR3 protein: CASMQGLATEAFF; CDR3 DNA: TGTGCCAGCATGCAGGGGTTGGCCACTGAAGCTTTCTTT
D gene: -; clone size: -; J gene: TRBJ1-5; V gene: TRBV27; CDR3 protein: CASSTKVYSNQPQHF; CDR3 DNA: TGTGCCAGCAGTACAAAAGTCTATAGCAATCAGCCCCAGCATTTT
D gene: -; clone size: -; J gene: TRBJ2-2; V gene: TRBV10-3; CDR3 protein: CAISELGRELFF; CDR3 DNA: TGTGCCATCAGTGAGTTGGGGAGGGAGCTGTTTTTT
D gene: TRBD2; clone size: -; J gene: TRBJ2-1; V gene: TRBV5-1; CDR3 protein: CASSLDLAGGYNEQFF; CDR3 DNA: TGCGCCAGCAGCTTGGATCTAGCGGGAGGTTACAATGAGCAGTTCTTC
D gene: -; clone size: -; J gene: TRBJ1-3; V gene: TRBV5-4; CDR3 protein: CASSLGRQVPSGNTIYF; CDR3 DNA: TGTGCCAGCAGCTTGGGCAGACAGGTTCCCTCTGGAAACACCATATATTTT
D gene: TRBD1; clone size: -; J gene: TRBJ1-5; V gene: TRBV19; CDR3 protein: CATQYRGTGSQPQHF; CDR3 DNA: TGTGCCACCCAGTATCGAGGGACAGGGTCTCAGCCCCAGCATTTT
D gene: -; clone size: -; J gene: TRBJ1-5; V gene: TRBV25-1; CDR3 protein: CASSFGGNQPQHF; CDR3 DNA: TGTGCCAGCAGTTTCGGAGGCAATCAGCCCCAGCATTTT
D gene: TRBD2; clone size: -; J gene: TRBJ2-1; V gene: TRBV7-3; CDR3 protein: CASSSQPGLDNEQFF; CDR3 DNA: TGTGCCAGCAGCTCCCAACCGGGACTAGACAATGAGCAGTTCTTC
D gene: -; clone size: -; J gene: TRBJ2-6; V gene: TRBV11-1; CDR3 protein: CASSLGAPGSGANVLTF; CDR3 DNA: TGTGCCAGCAGCTTAGGGGCCCCGGGGTCTGGGGCCAACGTCCTGACTTTC
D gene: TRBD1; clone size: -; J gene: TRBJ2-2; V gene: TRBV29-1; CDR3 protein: CSVSNRGNTGELFF; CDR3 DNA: TGCAGCGTTAGTAACAGGGGGAACACCGGGGAGCTGTTTTTT
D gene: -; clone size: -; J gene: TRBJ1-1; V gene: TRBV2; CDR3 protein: CASTTTANTEAFF; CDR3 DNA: TGTGCCAGCACCACGACAGCGAACACTGAAGCTTTCTTT
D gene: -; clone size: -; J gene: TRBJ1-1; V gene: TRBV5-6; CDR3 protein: CASSFGVGTEAFF; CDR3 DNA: TGTGCCAGCAGCTTCGGGGTAGGGACTGAAGCTTTCTTT
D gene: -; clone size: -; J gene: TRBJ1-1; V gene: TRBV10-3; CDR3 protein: CAIRQGESEAFF; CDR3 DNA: TGTGCCATCAGGCAGGGAGAATCTGAAGCTTTCTTT
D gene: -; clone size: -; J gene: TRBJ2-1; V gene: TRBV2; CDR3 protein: CASSVTSFSYNEQFF; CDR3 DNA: TGTGCCAGCAGTGTAACTAGCTTCTCCTACAATGAGCAGTTCTTC
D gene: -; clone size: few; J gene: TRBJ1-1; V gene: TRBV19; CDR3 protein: CASSKTTDTEAFF; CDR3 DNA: TGTGCCAGTAGTAAAACGACCGATACTGAAGCTTTCTTT
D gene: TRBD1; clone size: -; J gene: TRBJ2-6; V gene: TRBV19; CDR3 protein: CASRGQGIPPLGANVLTF; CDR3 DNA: TGTGCCAGTAGGGGACAGGGGATACCACCCCTTGGGGCCAACGTCCTGACTTTC